These 27 T cell receptor beta chains originate from one sample sequenced in a study of PD-1 blockade in classical Hodgkin lymphoma. Assay: immunoSEQ multiplex PCR; the TCRdb copy retains only in-frame clones and omits some. The repertoire consists of around 44,000 clones, with 85% to 90% occurring once and the leading ten covering around 5%. Every patient experienced relapse after autologous stem cell transplantation, and brentuximab vedotin exposure varied. The specimen was peripheral blood mononuclear cells (PBMCs), collected before the second cycle of nivolumab. The receptors were sampled from a human donor with classical Hodgkin lymphoma.

The gene calls are TRBV5-4 and TRBJ2-7, with D maybe TRBD1 (5 bases). Germline CDR1 is SGHNT and CDR2 is YYREEE (reference sequence). CDR3 length equals 15 residues. The V and J ends lost 4 bases and 2 bases respectively, with 16 bases between them. The CDR3 sequence: CASSQAISGPYEQYF. The CDR3 bases are TGTGCCAGCAGCCAGGCGATTTCAGGGCCCTACGAGCAGTACTTC. Full variable domain (rest looked up from reference TRBV5-4 and TRBJ2-7): ETGVTQSPTHLIKTRGQQVTLRCSSQSGHNTVSWYQQALGQGPQFIFQYYREEENGRGNFPPRFSGLQFPNYSSELNVNALELDDSALYLCASSQAISGPYEQYFGPGTRLTVT.

The chain recombines TRBV19 with TRBJ2-7; D is undetermined. This CDR3 is built from 12 residues. Germline V lookup: CDR1 LNHDA, CDR2 SQIVND (reference sequence). V was pared by 3 bases and J by 3 bases, with 6 bases between. CDR3 in amino acids: CASSMGRYEQYF. CDR3 bases: TGTGCCAGTAGTATGGGCCGCTACGAGCAGTACTTC.

The genes are TRBV10-1 and TRBJ1-1; D remains ambiguous. This CDR3 comprises 14 residues. Germline V gives CDR1 WNHNN, CDR2 SYGVQD (reference sequence). With 2 bases removed from V and 11 bases from J, the gap between germline ends came to 18 bases. CDR3 sequence: CASSEKRERKEAFF. CDR3 nucleotides: TGCGCCAGCAGTGAGAAAAGGGAGCGGAAAGAGGCTTTCTTT.

J is TRBJ1-2 and V is TRBV6-5; 7 bases map to TRBD1. The V gene end was trimmed by 5 bases and the J gene end by 5 bases; junction bases not matched to a gene: 5. Germline V gene lookup returns CDR1 MNHEY and CDR2 SVGAGI. The CDR3 totals 13 residues. Here the CDR3 DNA reads TGTGCCAGCAGTGCCAACAGGGGATATGGCTACACCTTC. This sequence encodes CASSANRGYGYTF.

The chain has TRBV5-4 and TRBJ2-1; maybe TRBD2 (5 bases). CDR3 length: 15 residues. Trimming stripped 2 bases from V and 8 bases from J, with 17 bases between. Germline V gene data show CDR1 as SGHNT and CDR2 as YYREEE (reference sequence). CDR3 in amino acids: CASSLGGSGHDEQFF. CDR3 DNA: TGTGCCAGCAGCTTAGGAGGTTCCGGGCACGATGAGCAGTTCTTC.

This clone occurred once. This rearrangement joins TRBV7-2 to TRBJ1-6; unclear D gene. The CDR3 covers 12 residues. The germline CDR1 and CDR2 sequences are SGHTA and FQGNSA. V lost 3 bases to trimming and J lost 5 bases, with 2 bases between them. In DNA form, the CDR3 reads TGTGCCAGCAGCTTGAATAATTCACCCCTCCACTTT. Its protein product is CASSLNNSPLHF.

The chain links TRBV28 to TRBJ1-4; D is perhaps TRBD1 (6 bases). Trimming cost V 6 bases and J 5 bases, with 16 bases left between them. This CDR3 contains 15 residues. CDR1 MDHEN and CDR2 SYDVKM come from the germline V gene. CDR3 nucleotide sequence: TGTGCCAGCAGGGTCCAAGGGACACGGAATGAAAAACTGTTTTTT. Its protein product is CASRVQGTRNEKLFF.

The chain recombines TRBV9 with TRBJ2-1; 9 bases are a match to TRBD2. The CDR3 consists of 18 residues. Per the germline V gene, CDR1 is SGDLS and CDR2 is YYNGEE. V lost 4 bases to trimming and J lost 0 bases; unmatched junction nucleotides: 11. CDR3 sequence (DNA): TGTGCCAGCAGCCCCGGTGGCGGGGGGGGAAGCTCCTACAATGAGCAGTTCTTC. The encoded protein is CASSPGGGGGSSYNEQFF.

This clone appeared a single time. The rearrangement joins TRBV19 to TRBJ2-7; 7 bases line up with TRBD2. This CDR3 is 13 amino acids long. In germline, CDR1 is LNHDA, CDR2 SQIVND (reference sequence). V lost 6 bases and J lost 5; bases outside the gene matches: 7. As DNA, the CDR3 is TGTGCCAGTAGCGTGACTAGCTTCCACGAGCAGTACTTC. It translates to CASSVTSFHEQYF.

The genes are TRBV9 and TRBJ2-1; D is unclear. This CDR3 contains 13 residues. V dropped 0 bases and J dropped 4 bases, with 5 bases sitting between them. Germline V gene data show CDR1 as SGDLS and CDR2 as YYNGEE. The DNA of the CDR3 is TGTGCCAGCAGCGTAGAAGGATACAATGAGCAGTTCTTC. This translates into CASSVEGYNEQFF.

The rearrangement uses TRBV28 and TRBJ1-6, with D maybe TRBD1 (5 bases). The germline CDR1 and CDR2 sequences are MDHEN and SYDVKM. This CDR3 region has 14 residues. The ends were cut back, 5 bases at V and 4 bases at J, with 9 bases in the middle. CDR3 bases: TGTGCCAGCAGTCAGAGACAGTATAATTCACCCCTCCACTTT. Its protein is CASSQRQYNSPLHF.

Only a few counts were recorded for this clone. Other DNA sequences in this sample translate to the same CDR3. This chain joins TRBV5-1 and TRBJ1-2; D perhaps matches TRBD1 (5 bases). The CDR3 length is 13 residues. V was shortened by 2 bases and J by 4 bases, with 9 bases between the two germline ends. Germline CDR1 reads SGHRS; CDR2 reads YFSETQ. CDR3 in DNA: TGCGCCAGCAGCTTTGAGGGGTCCTATGGCTACACCTTC. Translating gives CASSFEGSYGYTF.

The DNA for the CDR3 is TGTGCCAGCAGTGACTCTGCCAGGACTGAGCAGTTCTTC. This gives the protein CASSDSARTEQFF. This sequence joins TRBV6-4 and TRBJ2-1, with no clear D. Germline assignment: CDR1 MRHNA and CDR2 SNTAGT. The CDR3 is 13 residues long. With 0 bases removed from V and 9 bases from J, the gap between germline ends came to 9 bases.

CDR3 protein: CASSLGPERGDTDTQYF. CDR3 sequence (DNA): TGTGCCAGCAGCTTGGGACCAGAACGGGGGGACACAGATACGCAGTATTTT. The chain carries TRBV7-3 and TRBJ2-3; 7 nucleotides match TRBD2. V gave up 3 bases and J gave up 2 bases; unmatched junction bases: 11. Germline CDR1 and CDR2: SGHTA and FQGTGA. The CDR3 consists of 17 residues.

V is TRBV29-1 and J is TRBJ2-3; 8 bases are a match to TRBD2. Germline values: CDR1 SQVTM, CDR2 ANQGSEA. V trimming: 1 base; J trimming: 4 bases; junction bases outside the gene matches: 13. This CDR3 region has 17 residues. CDR3 sequence reads: CSVEGSSGTRAPDTQYF. The CDR3, as DNA: TGCAGCGTTGAAGGCTCCTCCGGGACTAGGGCACCAGATACGCAGTATTTT.

In the case of this clone: One end of the junction varies from germline; a read error may be responsible. The chain couples TRBV7-7 to TRBJ2-5; 7 bases are shared with TRBD2. The germline gives CDR1 SSHAT, CDR2 FNYEAQ (reference sequence). This CDR3 is built from 15 residues. CDR3 bases: TGTGCTAGCAGCCCGACACGGGGGGACCAAGAGACCCAGTACTTC. As protein: CASSPTRGDQETQYF.

V and J are TRBV11-2 and TRBJ2-5; TRBD2 matches 11 bases. Trimming took 4 bases from V and 3 from J; bases not matched to a gene: 4. The CDR3 contains 15 residues. From germline, CDR1 is SGHAT and CDR2 FQNNGV. The CDR3 sequence: CASSYSGGAKETQYF. As DNA, the CDR3 is TGTGCCAGCAGCTATAGCGGGGGGGCAAAAGAGACCCAGTACTTC. Complete variable domain (other parts from reference TRBV11-2 and TRBJ2-5): EAGVAQSPRYKIIEKRQSVAFWCNPISGHATLYWYQQILGQGPKLLIQFQNNGVVDDSQLPKDRFSAERLKGVDSTLKIQPAKLEDSAVYLCASSYSGGAKETQYFGPGTRLLVL.

V gene TRBV19 combines with J gene TRBJ1-2; 7 bases fit TRBD1. CDR1 and CDR2 (germline): LNHDA, SQIVND (reference sequence). This CDR3 has 13 amino acids. V was clipped by 5 bases and J by 7 bases; unmatched bases: 7. The CDR3 region has the DNA TGTGCCAGTAGTCAGACAGGGTCCGCTGGCTACACCTTC. Translation: CASSQTGSAGYTF. Full variable domain (rest looked up from reference TRBV19 and TRBJ1-2): DGGITQSPKYLFRKEGQNVTLSCEQNLNHDAMYWYRQDPGQGLRLIYYSQIVNDFQKGDIAEGYSVSREKKESFPLTVTSAQKNPTAFYLCASSQTGSAGYTFGSGTRLTVV.

J is TRBJ2-7 and V is TRBV5-1; D call uncertain. The CDR3 is made up of 13 amino acids. Trimming cost V 0 bases and J 2 bases, with 6 bases left between them. The V gene's germline CDR1 is SGHRS and CDR2 YFSETQ. This CDR3 reads CASSLAAAYEQYF. In DNA form, the CDR3 reads TGCGCCAGCAGCTTGGCGGCAGCCTACGAGCAGTACTTC.

This chain links TRBV4-2 with TRBJ2-1; 15 positions agree with TRBD2. The junction had 5 bases not matched to a gene; V was cut back by 6 bases and J by 5 bases. Germline V lookup: CDR1 LGHNA, CDR2 YNFKEQ. CDR3 length equals 16 residues. The CDR3 is CASRRTSGGVHNEQFF. CDR3 in DNA: TGTGCCAGCAGGCGGACTAGCGGGGGGGTCCACAATGAGCAGTTCTTC.

This clone was counted once. The chain uses TRBV6-5 and TRBJ2-2; D might be TRBD1 (6 bases). The CDR3 is made up of 15 amino acids. Deletions cut 6 bases from V and 1 base from J, with 12 bases between. Germline assignment: CDR1 MNHEY and CDR2 SVGAGI. The chain's CDR3 is CASRGQGWNTGELFF. The DNA of the CDR3 is TGTGCCAGCAGAGGGCAGGGGTGGAACACCGGGGAGCTGTTTTTT.

The chain links TRBV7-8 to TRBJ1-5, with 10 bases aligning to TRBD1. This CDR3 is built from 17 residues. Looked up from germline, CDR1 is SGHVS and CDR2 is FQNEAQ. With V trimmed by 4 bases and J by 0 bases, 6 bases remained unmatched. CDR3 amino acids: CASSSGTGAYSNQPQHF. CDR3 coding DNA: TGTGCCAGCAGCTCCGGGACAGGGGCCTATAGCAATCAGCCCCAGCATTTT. Full variable domain (rest looked up from reference TRBV7-8 and TRBJ1-5): GAGVSQSPRYKVAKRGQDVALRCDPISGHVSLFWYQQALGQGPEFLTYFQNEAQLDKSGLPSDRFFAERPEGSVSTLKIQRTQQEDSAVYLCASSSGTGAYSNQPQHFGDGTRLSIL.

The chain combines TRBV6-1 with TRBJ1-5, with 9 bases matching TRBD1. With 7 bases clipped from V and 6 bases from J, the junction kept 7 bases outside the gene matches. This CDR3 spans 14 amino acids. Germline CDR1 and CDR2: MNHNS and SASEGT. CDR3 coding DNA: TGTGCCAGCACCCCGACAGGGGGAAGTCAGCCCCAGCATTTT. Amino acid sequence: CASTPTGGSQPQHF.

The chain uses TRBV15 and TRBJ2-3; perhaps TRBD1 as D (6 bases). Trimming shortened V by 0 bases and J by 5 bases, and 6 bases separated the two germline ends. This CDR3 comprises 13 residues. Germline V CDR1 and CDR2: LNHNV, YYDKDF (reference sequence). CDR3 amino acids: CATSREGGDTQYF. The CDR3 DNA follows: TGTGCCACCAGCAGAGAAGGGGGAGATACGCAGTATTTT.

The chain employs TRBV6-1 and TRBJ2-1, with 7 bases identical to TRBD1. V dropped 4 bases and J dropped 5; count of bases not matched to a gene: 2. Germline CDR1 MNHNS, CDR2 SASEGT. The CDR3 is 13 amino acids. DNA for the CDR3: TGTGCCAGCAGTGGGGACAGCCACAATGAGCAGTTCTTC. It yields the protein CASSGDSHNEQFF.

V is TRBV28 and J is TRBJ1-2; TRBD1 might be the D (5 bases). Germline CDR1 and CDR2: MDHEN and SYDVKM. The CDR3 is 16 residues long. V was shortened by 4 bases and J by 5 bases, with 20 bases between the two germline ends. CDR3 sequence reads: CASSSPEFRERYGYTF. CDR3 coding DNA: TGTGCCAGCAGTTCCCCGGAGTTCAGGGAGCGGTATGGCTACACCTTC.

About this clone itself: A junction end diverges from the germline sequence, so it may reflect a read error. This chain connects TRBV29-1 to TRBJ2-2; D not resolved. Germline CDR1 SQVTM, CDR2 ANQGSEA. This CDR3 region has 12 residues. CDR3 DNA sequence: TGCAGCGTTGAAAGACCCACCAGGGAGCTGTTTTTT. It codes for CSVERPTRELFF.